This T cell receptor beta chain was sequenced for a study of shared clonotypes between healthy human individuals. Germline CDR1 and CDR2: MNHEY and SVGAGI. This CDR3 is 12 amino acids long. Deletions cut 2 bases from V and 7 bases from J, with 8 bases between. Notes on the study in general: Generation probabilities of non-shared clonotypes were lower (relative to those shared by all four donors). A few donors had 5% to 6.5% of their naive CD4 clonotypes in common.

Running of the assay took place at deep level. Clones were read by immunoSEQ multiplex PCR, and TCRdb kept only the in-frame ones, dropping some. The table shows 95,000 to 120,000 clones, with over 65% occurring only once. Remarks on this clone: Its antigen is unidentified.

The J gene is TRBJ2-5, the V gene TRBV6-5, with TRBD2 as a possible D gene (6 bases). The source material was memory CD8+ T cells sorted from blood. Described subset: CD45RO+ cells pooled with CCR7-negative TemRA cells. This TCR was recovered from a woman aged 25 to 39 in good health. The CDR3 DNA reads as TGTGCCAGCAGTTACGGGGGGACGACCCAGTACTTC. Protein product: CASSYGGTTQYF.